The 2 T cell receptor beta chains in this list originate from one sample, sequenced in a study of blood T cell repertoires in COVID-19. Sequencing used immunoSEQ multiplex PCR; TCRdb keeps in-frame clones, though not all of them. The data contain hundreds of thousands of clones, more than 75% of them seen just once; the ten biggest clones take up around 2%. Sample: PBMCs or T cells enriched from blood (not recorded which). The receptor source for this set is a woman aged 45-60 years who had recovered from COVID-19.

V and J are TRBV4-1 and TRBJ1-6; 8 bases map to TRBD1. Germline V gene lookup returns CDR1 MGHRA and CDR2 YSYEKL. V lost 0 bases and J lost 10; bases outside the gene matches: 8. This CDR3 spans 16 amino acids. CDR3 sequence reads: CASSQDGPGGFSPLHF. CDR3 sequence (DNA): TGCGCCAGCAGCCAAGACGGTCCAGGGGGCTTCTCACCCCTCCACTTT.

The J gene is TRBJ1-1, the V gene TRBV4-3; perhaps TRBD1 as D (6 bases). V lost 4 bases and J 4 bases, leaving 13 bases between the germline ends. The CDR3 is made up of 14 amino acids. Germline V gene data show CDR1 as LGHNA and CDR2 as YSLEER. The DNA for the CDR3 is TGCGCCAGCAGCCCCTTAGACAGGACCACTGAAGCTTTCTTT. Translation: CASSPLDRTTEAFF.